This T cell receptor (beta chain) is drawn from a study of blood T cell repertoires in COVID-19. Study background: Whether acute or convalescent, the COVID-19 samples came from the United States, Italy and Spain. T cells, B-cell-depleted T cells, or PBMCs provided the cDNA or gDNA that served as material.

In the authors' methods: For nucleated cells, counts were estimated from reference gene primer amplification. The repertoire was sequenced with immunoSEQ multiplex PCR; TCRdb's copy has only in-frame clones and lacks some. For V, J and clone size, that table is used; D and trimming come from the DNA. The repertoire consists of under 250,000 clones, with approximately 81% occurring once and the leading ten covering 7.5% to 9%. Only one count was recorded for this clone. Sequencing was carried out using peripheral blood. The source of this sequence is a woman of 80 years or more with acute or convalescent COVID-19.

The CDR3 coding sequence is TGTGCCAGCAGCTTGGGGACAGCTAGCACTGAAGCTTTCTTT. Translation: CASSLGTASTEAFF. This chain links TRBV5-6 with TRBJ1-1; tentative D call: TRBD1 (6 bases). V was pared by 0 bases and J by 4 bases, with 10 bases between. The CDR3 runs 14 residues. The germline gives CDR1 SGHDT, CDR2 YYEEEE. The entire variable domain, with the rest obtained from reference TRBV5-6 and TRBJ1-1, is as follows: DAGVTQSPTHLIKTRGQQVTLRCSPKSGHDTVSWYQQALGQGPQFIFQYYEEEERQRGNFPDRFSGHQFPNYSSELNVNALLLGDSALYLCASSLGTASTEAFFGQGTRLTVV.